What follows is one T cell receptor (beta chain) and its context. Use of 60 Vbeta and 13 Jbeta primers characterized the PCR. Measured with immunoSEQ multiplex PCR; TCRdb has only the in-frame clones, and not every one. The repertoire table contains about 110,000 clones. The data originate from a study of cytomegalovirus exposure and HLA in healthy donors. Trimming took off 4 bases at V and 2 bases at J, with 19 bases between the two ends. Per the germline V gene, CDR1 is SGHNT and CDR2 is YYREEE (reference sequence). The CDR3 contains 18 residues. The gene calls are TRBV5-4 and TRBJ2-6; TRBD1 might be the D (8 bases). This receptor was identified in a man younger than 40 in good health and CMV-seronegative. Sequenced material: PBMCs. CDR3 residues: CASSDFNRGGTGANVLTF. CDR3 bases: TGTGCCAGCAGCGATTTTAACAGGGGGGGAACTGGGGCCAACGTCCTGACTTTC.